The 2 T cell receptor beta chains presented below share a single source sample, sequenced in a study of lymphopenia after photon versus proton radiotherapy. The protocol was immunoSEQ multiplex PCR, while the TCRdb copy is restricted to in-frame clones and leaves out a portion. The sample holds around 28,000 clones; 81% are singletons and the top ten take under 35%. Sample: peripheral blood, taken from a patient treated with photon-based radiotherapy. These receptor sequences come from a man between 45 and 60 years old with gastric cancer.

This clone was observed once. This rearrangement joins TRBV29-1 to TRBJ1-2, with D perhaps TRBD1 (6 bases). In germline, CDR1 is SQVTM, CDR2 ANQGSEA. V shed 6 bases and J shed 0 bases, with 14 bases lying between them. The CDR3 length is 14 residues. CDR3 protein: CSVTGGLANYGYTF. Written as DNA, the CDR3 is TGCAGCGTGACAGGTGGCCTAGCTAACTATGGCTACACCTTC.

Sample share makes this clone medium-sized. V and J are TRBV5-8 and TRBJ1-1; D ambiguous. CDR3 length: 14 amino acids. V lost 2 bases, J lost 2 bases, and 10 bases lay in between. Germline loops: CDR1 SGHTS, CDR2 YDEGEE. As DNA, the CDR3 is TGTGCCAGCAGCTTTCGGGGTTTCAACACTGAAGCTTTCTTT. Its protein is CASSFRGFNTEAFF. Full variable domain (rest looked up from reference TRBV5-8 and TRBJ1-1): EAGVTQSPTHLIKTRGQQATLRCSPISGHTSVYWYQQALGLGLQFLLWYDEGEERNRGNFPPRFSGRQFPNYSSELNVNALELEDSALYLCASSFRGFNTEAFFGQGTRLTVV.